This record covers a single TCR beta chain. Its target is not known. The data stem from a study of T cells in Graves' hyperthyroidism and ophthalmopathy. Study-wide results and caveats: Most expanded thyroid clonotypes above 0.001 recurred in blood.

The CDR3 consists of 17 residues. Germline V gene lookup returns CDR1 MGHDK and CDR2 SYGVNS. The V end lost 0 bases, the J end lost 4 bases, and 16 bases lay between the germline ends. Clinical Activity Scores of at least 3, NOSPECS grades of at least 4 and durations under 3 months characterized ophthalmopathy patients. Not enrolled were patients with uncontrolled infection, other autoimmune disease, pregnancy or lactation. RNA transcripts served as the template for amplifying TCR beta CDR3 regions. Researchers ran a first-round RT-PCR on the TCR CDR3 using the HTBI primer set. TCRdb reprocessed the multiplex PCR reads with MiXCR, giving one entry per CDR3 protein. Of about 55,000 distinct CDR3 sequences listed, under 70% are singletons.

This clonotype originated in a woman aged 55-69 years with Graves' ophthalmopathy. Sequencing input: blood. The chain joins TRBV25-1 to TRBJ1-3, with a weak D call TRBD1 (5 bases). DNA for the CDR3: TGTGCCAGCAGTGAATACCGCCACACCGGGGCAGGAAACACCATATATTTT. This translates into CASSEYRHTGAGNTIYF. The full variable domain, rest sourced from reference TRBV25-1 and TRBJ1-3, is EADIYQTPRYLVIGTGKKITLECSQTMGHDKMYWYQQDPGMELHLIHYSYGVNSTEKGDLSSESTVSRIRTEHFPLTLESARPSHTSQYLCASSEYRHTGAGNTIYFGEGSWLTVV.